Below are 28 T cell receptor beta chains sequenced from a single sample in a study of control samples from healthy donors and cancer patients. The assay was immunoSEQ multiplex PCR, and TCRdb's table has in-frame clones only and misses some. Among about 54,000 clones listed, around 95% were seen once. Sequencing was carried out using blood. The receptor set was obtained from a woman in her twenties or thirties in good health.

This chain joins TRBV19 and TRBJ1-5; no clear D gene. Germline values: CDR1 LNHDA, CDR2 SQIVND (reference sequence). Between the trimmed V and J ends, which lost 3 bases and 4 bases, there was a span of 10 bases. The CDR3 spans 14 residues. The CDR3, as DNA: TGTGCCAGTAGTATCGGCCTGGAAAATCAGCCCCAGCATTTT. This translates into CASSIGLENQPQHF.

The chain couples TRBV7-8 to TRBJ1-5; 7 bases map to TRBD1. CDR3 size: 15 residues. From germline, CDR1 is SGHVS and CDR2 FQNEAQ. V was clipped by 5 bases and J by 4 bases; unmatched bases: 8. The CDR3 region has the DNA TGTGCCAGCAGCCCAGCGACAGGGATAAATCAGCCCCAGCATTTT. This sequence encodes CASSPATGINQPQHF.

The gene calls are TRBV5-4 and TRBJ2-1; 7 positions agree with TRBD2. This CDR3 region has 14 residues. With 0 bases clipped from V and 3 bases from J, the junction kept 0 bases outside the gene matches. CDR1 is SGHNT and CDR2 is YYREEE in the germline V gene (reference sequence). The CDR3 nucleotides read TGTGCCAGCAGCTTGGGCGGGAGCTACAATGAGCAGTTCTTC. Translating it yields CASSLGGSYNEQFF. Supplemented by reference TRBV5-4 and TRBJ2-1, the full variable domain reads ETGVTQSPTHLIKTRGQQVTLRCSSQSGHNTVSWYQQALGQGPQFIFQYYREEENGRGNFPPRFSGLQFPNYSSELNVNALELDDSALYLCASSLGGSYNEQFFGPGTRLTVL.

In this sample, this clone turned up once. V is TRBV30 and J is TRBJ1-1; D possibly corresponds to TRBD1 (6 bases). The V gene lost 1 base and the J gene lost 1 base, with 10 bases spanning the gap. The CDR3 has 14 amino acids. From germline, CDR1 is GTSNPN and CDR2 SVGIG (reference sequence). The CDR3 loop is CAWSDRVQNTEAFF. The CDR3 DNA is TGTGCCTGGAGTGACAGGGTGCAGAACACTGAAGCTTTCTTT.

The V and J genes are TRBV2 and TRBJ2-4; TRBD1 matches at 7 bases. The CDR3 extends over 14 amino acids. Germline lookup yields CDR1 SNHLY and CDR2 FYNNEI. The J segment lost 2 bases and the V segment lost 6 bases, leaving 4 bases of the junction unmatched. CDR3 protein: CASRETGTKNIQYF. As DNA, the CDR3 is TGTGCCAGCAGGGAGACAGGGACCAAAAACATTCAGTACTTC.

The chain recombines TRBV20-1 with TRBJ1-4; D uncertain. Trimming took off 0 bases at V and 8 bases at J, with 4 bases between the two ends. Per the germline V gene, CDR1 is DFQATT and CDR2 is SNEGSKA (reference sequence). CDR3 length: 11 amino acids. CDR3 protein: CSARDEEKLFF. DNA of the CDR3: TGCAGTGCTAGAGATGAAGAAAAACTGTTTTTT.

Written as DNA, the CDR3 is TGTGCCAGCGAGCGGTTCCCTCAGGGAGATACGCAGTATTTT. This sequence encodes CASERFPQGDTQYF. The chain is built from TRBV6-5 and TRBJ2-3; D may correspond to TRBD1 or TRBD2 (5 bases each). The CDR3 loop spans 14 amino acids. V lost 8 bases to trimming and J lost 5 bases, with 17 bases between them. CDR1 is MNHEY and CDR2 is SVGAGI in the germline V gene.

V usage is TRBV6-6 and J usage is TRBJ1-3, with 9 positions matching TRBD1. V dropped 5 bases and J dropped 0; count of bases not matched to a gene: 2. This CDR3 has 15 residues. Germline V gene sequence: CDR1 MNHNY, CDR2 SVGAGI (reference sequence). CDR3 nucleotides: TGTGCCAGCAGTACGACAGGGGGCTCTGGAAACACCATATATTTT. It encodes CASSTTGGSGNTIYF.

The rearrangement joins TRBV7-9 to TRBJ2-3; D unclear. Trimming cost V 1 base and J 5 bases, with 22 bases left between them. CDR3 length: 18 residues. Looked up from germline, CDR1 is SEHNR and CDR2 is FQNEAQ (reference sequence). The CDR3 region is CASSLVPDPLVILDTQYF. CDR3 bases: TGTGCCAGCAGCTTAGTCCCGGACCCCCTTGTAATTCTAGATACGCAGTATTTT.

V usage is TRBV6-5 and J usage is TRBJ2-3; no clear D. V dropped 6 bases and J dropped 1 base, with 14 bases sitting between them. Per germline, CDR1 MNHEY and CDR2 SVGAGI. The CDR3 length is 15 residues. CDR3 loop: CASSLGPRGTDTQYF. CDR3 DNA: TGTGCCAGCAGCCTCGGTCCTAGGGGCACAGATACGCAGTATTTT.

The chain is built from TRBV5-6 and TRBJ2-3; 7 nucleotides agree with TRBD1. The ends lost 3 bases at V and 0 bases at J; junction bases unmatched: 4. CDR1 and CDR2 from the germline V gene are SGHDT and YYEEEE. This CDR3 contains 15 residues. The CDR3 coding sequence is TGTGCCAGCAGCTCGACAGGGAAGAGCACAGATACGCAGTATTTT. Translating it yields CASSSTGKSTDTQYF.

The chain has TRBV11-2 and TRBJ2-4, with TRBD2 matching 12 bases. Per the germline V gene, CDR1 is SGHAT and CDR2 is FQNNGV. The CDR3 covers 17 residues. J lost 11 bases, V lost 5 bases, and 16 bases had no gene match. The CDR3 loop is CASSRSGTSGRNHFQYF. The CDR3 DNA reads as TGTGCCAGCAGCCGTTCCGGGACTAGCGGGCGGAATCACTTTCAGTACTTC.

The chain links TRBV7-2 to TRBJ1-1; maybe TRBD1 (5 bases). The CDR3 has 13 residues. Trimming removed 4 bases at V and 6 bases at J, with 12 bases between. Germline V gene data show CDR1 as SGHTA and CDR2 as FQGNSA. This chain's CDR3 is CASSSYMGPEAFF. As DNA, the CDR3 is TGTGCCAGCAGCTCGTACATGGGACCTGAAGCTTTCTTT.

This chain uses TRBV27 with TRBJ1-6, with 7 bases fitting TRBD1. Germline lookup yields CDR1 MNHEY and CDR2 SMNVEV (reference sequence). The ends lost 7 bases at V and 5 bases at J; junction bases unmatched: 5. This CDR3 contains 14 residues. The CDR3 spells CASTIDRDNSPLHF. For the CDR3, the DNA is TGTGCCAGCACAATAGACAGGGATAATTCACCCCTCCACTTT.

The chain has TRBV5-8 and TRBJ2-7, with D possibly TRBD2 on 5 matching bases. CDR3 length: 12 amino acids. V was cut by 3 bases and J by 5 bases, with 9 bases left in between. Germline V CDR1 and CDR2: SGHTS, YDEGEE. Here the CDR3 DNA reads TGTGCCAGCAGCTACTTGCGGGACGAGCAGTACTTC. Protein product: CASSYLRDEQYF.

V is TRBV30 and J is TRBJ2-7; 13 bases are a match to TRBD2. J was trimmed by 6 bases and V by 6 bases; bases with no gene match: 5. Per the germline V gene, CDR1 is GTSNPN and CDR2 is SVGIG (reference sequence). This CDR3 has 13 amino acids. The CDR3 loop is CACGTSGIREQYF. CDR3 sequence (DNA): TGTGCCTGTGGGACTAGCGGGATACGCGAGCAGTACTTC.

This clone was observed a single time. This sequence joins TRBV5-4 and TRBJ2-1; TRBD2 might be the D (6 bases). The CDR3 has 13 amino acids. V lost 4 bases and J lost 6, with 11 bases in between. In germline, CDR1 is SGHNT, CDR2 YYREEE (reference sequence). DNA of the CDR3: TGTGCCAGCAGCCCGAGGACTACCAATGAGCAGTTCTTC. Its protein product is CASSPRTTNEQFF.

This chain uses TRBV27 with TRBJ2-1; 13 bases map to TRBD2. CDR1 MNHEY and CDR2 SMNVEV come from the germline V gene (reference sequence). Germline trimming cut 8 bases from V and 5 bases from J; bases unmatched to any gene: 9. The CDR3 loop spans 16 amino acids. CDR3 protein: CASQGLGLAGHNEQFF. The CDR3 DNA is TGTGCCAGCCAAGGGTTGGGACTAGCGGGACACAATGAGCAGTTCTTC.

This chain joins TRBV2 and TRBJ1-5; 7 positions match TRBD1. Per germline, CDR1 SNHLY and CDR2 FYNNEI. This CDR3 comprises 16 residues. V trimming: 8 bases; J trimming: 0 bases; junction bases outside the gene matches: 10. The CDR3 nucleotides read TGTGCCAGCCGCGTAGGGGGCTTCTATAGCAATCAGCCCCAGCATTTT. Translating gives CASRVGGFYSNQPQHF. The full variable domain, completed using reference TRBV2 and TRBJ1-5, is EPEVTQTPSHQVTQMGQEVILRCVPISNHLYFYWYRQILGQKVEFLVSFYNNEISEKSEIFDDQFSVERPDGSNFTLKIRSTKLEDSAMYFCASRVGGFYSNQPQHFGDGTRLSIL.

This chain joins TRBV29-1 and TRBJ2-1; D is perhaps TRBD1 or TRBD2 (6 bases each). The CDR3 consists of 15 residues. Germline V gene sequence: CDR1 SQVTM, CDR2 ANQGSEA. Trimming took 1 base from V and 3 from J, leaving 13 bases between them. The CDR3 loop reads CSVEASGGLYNEQFF. Written as DNA, the CDR3 is TGCAGCGTTGAAGCATCCGGGGGCCTCTACAATGAGCAGTTCTTC.

The V gene is TRBV20-1, the J gene TRBJ1-5; 7 nucleotides match TRBD1. The trim removed 3 bases at V and 5 bases at J, leaving 10 bases unmatched. The CDR3 runs to 15 residues. The V gene's germline CDR1 is DFQATT and CDR2 SNEGSKA (reference sequence). The CDR3 DNA sequence: TGCAGTGCTAGTAACCGAGACAGGGAACATCAGCCCCAGCATTTT. Protein sequence: CSASNRDREHQPQHF.

This rearrangement joins TRBV29-1 to TRBJ1-2; no clear D. V was trimmed by 7 bases and J by 5 bases, leaving 14 bases between them. This CDR3 region has 12 residues. Germline CDR1 is SQVTM and CDR2 is ANQGSEA. CDR3 sequence: CSATLGGYGYTF. CDR3 nucleotide sequence: TGCAGCGCTACCTTGGGAGGATATGGCTACACCTTC.

The chain has TRBV7-9 and TRBJ2-7; D is ambiguous. The germline V and J ends were trimmed by 3 bases and 0 bases, with 6 bases remaining between them. The CDR3 is made up of 13 amino acids. Germline values: CDR1 SEHNR, CDR2 FQNEAQ (reference sequence). DNA for the CDR3: TGTGCCAGCAGCTTCTACAGCTCCTACGAGCAGTACTTC. Amino acid sequence: CASSFYSSYEQYF.

The chain is built from TRBV2 and TRBJ2-3, with D possibly being TRBD1 (5 bases). CDR1 is SNHLY and CDR2 is FYNNEI in the germline V gene. CDR3 length equals 16 residues. V was cut by 5 bases and J by 0 bases, with 15 bases left in between. CDR3 in amino acids: CASSPTTGRSTDTQYF. Here the CDR3 DNA reads TGTGCCAGCAGTCCGACAACAGGAAGAAGCACAGATACGCAGTATTTT.

This chain connects TRBV27 to TRBJ1-6, with 8 positions matching TRBD1. The germline gives CDR1 MNHEY, CDR2 SMNVEV (reference sequence). The CDR3 has 17 amino acids. Trimming cost V 5 bases and J 2 bases; bases outside gene matches: 8. The CDR3 coding sequence is TGTGCCAGCAGTCCTCGACAGGGGCGCACCTATAATTCACCCCTCCACTTT. The encoded protein is CASSPRQGRTYNSPLHF.

The chain links TRBV19 to TRBJ2-1, with TRBD2 matching 7 bases. J was trimmed by 5 bases and V by 1 base; bases with no gene match: 8. CDR1 and CDR2 (germline): LNHDA, SQIVND (reference sequence). This CDR3 contains 16 residues. The CDR3 protein is CASSIGRGFGDNEQFF. The CDR3 DNA follows: TGTGCCAGTAGTATAGGGCGGGGGTTTGGGGACAATGAGCAGTTCTTC.

The V and J genes are TRBV10-2 and TRBJ1-6, with 7 positions matching TRBD1. After removal of 5 bases from V and 10 bases from J, the junction contained 5 bases not matched to a gene. From germline, CDR1 is WSHSY and CDR2 SAAADI. The CDR3 runs 13 residues. DNA for the CDR3: TGCGCCAGCAGTACAGGGGAAAGGTCACCCCTCCACTTT. Translating gives CASSTGERSPLHF.

The chain uses TRBV5-4 and TRBJ2-7; a weak D match, TRBD2 (5 bases). Trimming cost V 3 bases and J 0 bases, with 10 bases left between them. CDR3 length: 14 residues. CDR1 SGHNT and CDR2 YYREEE come from the germline V gene (reference sequence). The CDR3 DNA sequence: TGTGCCAGCAGCTCCGAGCGGAACTCCTACGAGCAGTACTTC. This encodes CASSSERNSYEQYF. Full variable domain (outside the CDR3, taken from reference TRBV5-4 and TRBJ2-7): ETGVTQSPTHLIKTRGQQVTLRCSSQSGHNTVSWYQQALGQGPQFIFQYYREEENGRGNFPPRFSGLQFPNYSSELNVNALELDDSALYLCASSSERNSYEQYFGPGTRLTVT.